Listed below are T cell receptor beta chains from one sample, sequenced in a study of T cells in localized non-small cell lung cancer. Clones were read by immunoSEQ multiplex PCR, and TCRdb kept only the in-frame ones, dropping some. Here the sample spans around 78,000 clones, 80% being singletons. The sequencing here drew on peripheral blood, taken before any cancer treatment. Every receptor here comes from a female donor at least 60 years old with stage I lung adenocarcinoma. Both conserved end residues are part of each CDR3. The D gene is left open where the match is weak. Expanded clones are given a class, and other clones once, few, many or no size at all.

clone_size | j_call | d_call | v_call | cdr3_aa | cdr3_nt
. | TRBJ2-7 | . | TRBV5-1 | CASSSWVGYEQYF | TGCGCCAGCAGCTCCTGGGTAGGATACGAGCAGTACTTC
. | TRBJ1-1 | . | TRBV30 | CAWSSAVNTEAFF | TGTGCCTGGAGTTCAGCAGTGAACACTGAAGCTTTCTTT
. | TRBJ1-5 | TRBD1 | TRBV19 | CASRDRVGQPQHF | TGTGCCAGTAGAGACAGGGTTGGTCAGCCCCAGCATTTT
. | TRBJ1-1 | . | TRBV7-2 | CASSQLGRSTEAFF | TGTGCCAGCAGCCAACTGGGGAGGAGCACTGAAGCTTTCTTT
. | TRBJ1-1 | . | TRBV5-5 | CASRRQVENTEAFF | TGTGCCAGCAGGCGCCAGGTAGAGAACACTGAAGCTTTCTTT
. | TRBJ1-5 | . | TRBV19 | CASSIGNSNQPQHF | TGTGCCAGTAGTATAGGGAATAGCAATCAGCCCCAGCATTTT
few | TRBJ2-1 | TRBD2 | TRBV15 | CATSRQGTSGSSYNEQFF | TGTGCCACCAGCAGACAGGGGACTAGCGGGAGTTCCTACAATGAGCAGTTCTTC
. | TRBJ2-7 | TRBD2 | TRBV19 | CASSISLAGSGEQYF | TGTGCCAGTAGTATCTCACTAGCGGGGAGTGGGGAGCAGTACTTC
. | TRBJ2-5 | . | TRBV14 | CASSHVLQKTQYF | TGTGCCAGCAGCCATGTACTCCAAAAGACCCAGTACTTC
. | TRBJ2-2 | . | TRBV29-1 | CSADGLFF | TGCAGCGCTGATGGGCTGTTTTTT
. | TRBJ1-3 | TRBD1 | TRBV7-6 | CASSSMTGTLDTIYF | TGTGCCAGCAGCTCAATGACAGGGACCTTGGACACCATATATTTT
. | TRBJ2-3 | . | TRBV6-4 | CASSDSGRRDTQYF | TGTGCCAGCAGTGACTCGGGTAGAAGAGATACGCAGTATTTT
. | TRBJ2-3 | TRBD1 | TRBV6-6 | CASSGTGTTDTQYF | TGTGCCAGCAGTGGGACAGGGACCACAGATACGCAGTATTTT
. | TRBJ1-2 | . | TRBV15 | CATSRAEGAYGYTF | TGTGCCACCAGCAGAGCAGAGGGCGCCTATGGCTACACCTTC
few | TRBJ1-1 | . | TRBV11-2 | CASSTPMGGGLGMNTEAFF | TGTGCCAGCAGCACACCCATGGGAGGGGGTTTAGGGATGAACACTGAAGCTTTCTTT
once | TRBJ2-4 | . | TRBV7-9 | CASSLYGPTWEIGKNIQYF | TGTGCCAGCAGCTTATACGGTCCTACATGGGAGATAGGCAAAAACATTCAGTACTTC
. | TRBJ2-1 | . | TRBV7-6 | CASSPYGGNNEQFF | TGTGCCAGCAGCCCCTACGGTGGTAACAATGAGCAGTTCTTC
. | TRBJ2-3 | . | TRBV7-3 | CASSLDARGVDTQYF | TGTGCCAGCAGCTTAGATGCGAGGGGGGTAGATACGCAGTATTTT
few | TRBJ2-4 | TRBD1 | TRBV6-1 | CASSERTGGMSKNIQYF | TGTGCCAGCAGTGAGCGGACAGGGGGCATGTCCAAAAACATTCAGTACTTC
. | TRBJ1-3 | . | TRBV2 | CASSGSGNTIYF | TGTGCCAGCAGTGGATCCGGAAACACCATATATTTT
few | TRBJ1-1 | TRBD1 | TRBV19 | CASLRGRGPEAFF | TGTGCCAGCCTGCGGGGAAGGGGGCCTGAAGCTTTCTTT
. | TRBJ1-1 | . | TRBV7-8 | CASSLMDRPREAFF | TGTGCCAGCAGCTTAATGGACAGACCCCGTGAAGCTTTCTTT
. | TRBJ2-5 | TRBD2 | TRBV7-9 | CASSLEAGGQETQYF | TGTGCCAGCAGCTTAGAAGCGGGAGGCCAAGAGACCCAGTACTTC
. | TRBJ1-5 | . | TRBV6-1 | CASDWSGASNQPQHF | TGTGCCAGCGATTGGTCGGGGGCTAGCAATCAGCCCCAGCATTTT
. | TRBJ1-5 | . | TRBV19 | CASRNQGVQPQHF | TGTGCCAGTAGAAATCAAGGCGTACAGCCCCAGCATTTT
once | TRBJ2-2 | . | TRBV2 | CASSGQGGGTGELFF | TGTGCCAGCAGCGGGCAGGGAGGAGGGACCGGGGAGCTGTTTTTT
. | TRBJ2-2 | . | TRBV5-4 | CASSLRGAYTGELFF | TGTGCCAGCAGCTTGAGGGGGGCGTACACCGGGGAGCTGTTTTTT